These 27 T cell receptor beta chains were sequenced from one sample in a study of T cell responses to AZD1222 COVID-19 vaccine. The table came from immunoSEQ multiplex PCR; TCRdb's copy has only in-frame clones and leaves some out. The table lists about 150,000 clones, nearly 95% of them singletons, with 4.5% to 5.5% in the top ten. The source was peripheral blood, collected on day 0 of AZD1222 vaccination. Receptors originate from an adult in good health.

The chain carries TRBV28 and TRBJ1-2, with D maybe TRBD1 (6 bases). Germline-derived CDR1 and CDR2 are MDHEN and SYDVKM. Deletions cut 2 bases from V and 4 bases from J, with 14 bases between. The CDR3 has 15 amino acids. The CDR3 region has the DNA TGTGCCAGCAGTTTAGGGGGCTCGGCTTTCTATGGCTACACCTTC. This codes for CASSLGGSAFYGYTF.

The rearrangement links TRBV5-1 to TRBJ2-2; D gene unclear. The germline V gene encodes CDR1 SGHRS and CDR2 YFSETQ. The CDR3 spans 15 residues. The V end lost 5 bases, the J end lost 0 bases, and 11 bases lay between the germline ends. This CDR3 reads CASSFIPTNTGELFF. CDR3 nucleotide sequence: TGCGCCAGCAGTTTTATCCCCACGAACACCGGGGAGCTGTTTTTT. Complete variable domain (other parts from reference TRBV5-1 and TRBJ2-2): KAGVTQTPRYLIKTRGQQVTLSCSPISGHRSVSWYQQTPGQGLQFLFEYFSETQRNKGNFPGRFSGRQFSNSRSEMNVSTLELGDSALYLCASSFIPTNTGELFFGEGSRLTVL.

The chain uses TRBV3-1 (or the pseudogene TRBV3-2) and TRBJ2-5; D is unresolved. Germline lookup yields CDR1 LGHDT and CDR2 YNNKEL (reference sequence). This CDR3 is built from 14 residues. Trimming left V 0 bases short and J 4 bases short, with 9 bases between. CDR3 DNA: TGTGCCAGCAGCCAAGATGAAGAGGTAGAGACCCAGTACTTC. It specifies CASSQDEEVETQYF.

This chain uses TRBV30 with TRBJ1-6, with D maybe TRBD1 (5 bases). The V end was cut by 2 bases, the J end by 4 bases, with 9 bases between. The CDR3 length is 14 residues. CDR1 is GTSNPN, CDR2 SVGIG, per germline (reference sequence). This chain's CDR3 is CAWSRQIYNSPLHF. CDR3 in DNA: TGTGCCTGGAGTAGACAGATTTATAATTCACCCCTCCACTTT.

The chain combines TRBV7-8 with TRBJ2-7; 14 bases map to TRBD2. The CDR3 has 15 amino acids. Germline V CDR1 and CDR2: SGHVS, FQNEAQ. J gave up 8 bases and V 4 bases, and 7 bases lay outside the gene matches. CDR3 coding DNA: TGTGCCAGCAGCTACTCCGGGACTAGCGGGAGACAGCAGTACTTC. Its translation is CASSYSGTSGRQQYF.

The genes are TRBV15 and TRBJ1-3, with D unclear. V lost 0 bases and J lost 6, with 9 bases in between. The V gene's germline CDR1 is LNHNV and CDR2 YYDKDF (reference sequence). There are 14 residues in the CDR3. The CDR3 loop reads CATSRDSGTNTIYF. The CDR3 DNA is TGTGCCACCAGCAGAGATAGTGGTACAAACACCATATATTTT.

This rearrangement joins TRBV28 to TRBJ2-1, with 13 bases fitting TRBD2. V lost 6 bases to trimming and J lost 4 bases; unmatched junction nucleotides: 3. CDR3 length: 15 amino acids. Germline CDR1 MDHEN, CDR2 SYDVKM. The CDR3 bases are TGTGCCAGCAGGAGGACTAGCGGGGGATACAATGAGCAGTTCTTC. Its translation: CASRRTSGGYNEQFF.

This clone was seen a few times. The chain has TRBV24-1 and TRBJ2-3; TRBD1 matches 8 bases. With V trimmed by 0 bases and J by 1 base, 5 bases remained unmatched. The CDR3 has 17 amino acids. From germline, CDR1 is KGHDR and CDR2 SFDVKD. CDR3: CATSDLRSGQGTDTQYF. DNA of the CDR3: TGTGCCACCAGTGATTTGAGGTCGGGACAGGGCACAGATACGCAGTATTTT.

The V gene is TRBV15, the J gene TRBJ2-5, with TRBD2 matching 7 bases. The CDR3 contains 13 residues. V was clipped by 5 bases and J by 2 bases; unmatched bases: 2. From germline, CDR1 is LNHNV and CDR2 YYDKDF (reference sequence). CDR3 protein: CATSGLGQETQYF. CDR3 bases: TGTGCCACCAGCGGACTAGGGCAAGAGACCCAGTACTTC. Complete variable domain (other parts from reference TRBV15 and TRBJ2-5): DAMVIQNPRYQVTQFGKPVTLSCSQTLNHNVMYWYQQKSSQAPKLLFHYYDKDFNNEADTPDNFQSRRPNTSFCFLDIRSPGLGDTAMYLCATSGLGQETQYFGPGTRLLVL.

V usage is TRBV7-8 and J usage is TRBJ2-2; 7 positions match TRBD2. The CDR3 has 16 amino acids. The junction had 4 bases not matched to a gene; V was cut back by 1 base and J by 2 bases. CDR1 is SGHVS and CDR2 is FQNEAQ in the germline V gene. Written as DNA, the CDR3 is TGTGCCAGCAGCTTAGTTCCGGGAGGAAACACCGGGGAGCTGTTTTTT. Its translation: CASSLVPGGNTGELFF. Complete variable domain (other parts from reference TRBV7-8 and TRBJ2-2): GAGVSQSPRYKVAKRGQDVALRCDPISGHVSLFWYQQALGQGPEFLTYFQNEAQLDKSGLPSDRFFAERPEGSVSTLKIQRTQQEDSAVYLCASSLVPGGNTGELFFGEGSRLTVL.

This chain links TRBV4-1 with TRBJ2-7; 9 bases map to TRBD1. The germline V gene encodes CDR1 MGHRA and CDR2 YSYEKL. Trimming removed 0 bases from V and 6 bases from J; junction bases left unmatched: 9. The CDR3 totals 16 residues. CDR3: CASSQERGQGLGEQYF. CDR3 DNA sequence: TGCGCCAGCAGCCAAGAAAGGGGACAGGGCCTTGGCGAGCAGTACTTC.

This clone was observed a handful of times. J is TRBJ1-6 and V is TRBV30; no reliable D call. The CDR3 has 13 residues. Trimming cost V 3 bases and J 7 bases, with 10 bases left between them. Germline CDR1 reads GTSNPN; CDR2 reads SVGIG (reference sequence). CDR3 DNA sequence: TGTGCCTGGAGGGGCCTGAACAATTCACCCCTCCACTTT. It is translated as CAWRGLNNSPLHF.

V gene TRBV12-3 or TRBV12-4 combines with J gene TRBJ2-7; D gene ambiguous. This CDR3 has 13 residues. V dropped 2 bases and J dropped 1 base, with 6 bases sitting between them. The CDR3 sequence is CASSLSSSYEQYF. The CDR3 region has the DNA TGTGCCAGCAGTTTATCATCTTCCTACGAGCAGTACTTC.

This sequence joins TRBV13 and TRBJ1-3; no clear D gene. From germline, CDR1 is PRHDT and CDR2 FYEKMQ (reference sequence). The CDR3 totals 13 residues. Trimming removed 6 bases at V and 0 bases at J, with 6 bases between. CDR3 bases: TGTGCCAGCAGACTGGCCTCTGGAAACACCATATATTTT. This encodes CASRLASGNTIYF.

DNA for the CDR3: TGCGCCAGCAGCTTTTCGGGACAGGGGACGGAAGAGCAGTACTTC. This encodes CASSFSGQGTEEQYF. The rearrangement uses TRBV5-1 and TRBJ2-7, with 10 nucleotides matching TRBD1. Germline assignment: CDR1 SGHRS and CDR2 YFSETQ. V lost 2 bases to trimming and J lost 7 bases; unmatched junction nucleotides: 9. The CDR3 length is 15 residues.

The rearrangement links TRBV14 to TRBJ2-7; the match to TRBD2 covers 9 bases. The V gene end was trimmed by 0 bases and the J gene end by 1 base; junction bases not matched to a gene: 1. Germline values: CDR1 SGHDN, CDR2 FVKESK. CDR3 length equals 15 residues. CDR3 amino acids: CASSQDLAGSYEQYF. The CDR3 bases are TGTGCCAGCAGCCAAGATCTAGCGGGATCCTACGAGCAGTACTTC. Full variable domain (rest looked up from reference TRBV14 and TRBJ2-7): EAGVTQFPSHSVIEKGQTVTLRCDPISGHDNLYWYRRVMGKEIKFLLHFVKESKQDESGMPNNRFLAERTGGTYSTLKVQPAELEDSGVYFCASSQDLAGSYEQYFGPGTRLTVT.

V usage is TRBV19 and J usage is TRBJ1-1; the match to TRBD1 covers 8 bases. The CDR3 extends over 13 amino acids. The V gene's germline CDR1 is LNHDA and CDR2 SQIVND (reference sequence). Unmatched junction bases numbered 3, after V lost 6 bases and J lost 3 bases. CDR3 region: CASSPDRDTEAFF. CDR3 DNA sequence: TGTGCCAGTAGCCCGGACAGGGACACTGAAGCTTTCTTT. The full variable domain, completed using reference TRBV19 and TRBJ1-1, is DGGITQSPKYLFRKEGQNVTLSCEQNLNHDAMYWYRQDPGQGLRLIYYSQIVNDFQKGDIAEGYSVSREKKESFPLTVTSAQKNPTAFYLCASSPDRDTEAFFGQGTRLTVV.

The chain uses TRBV28 and TRBJ2-1; 10 bases agree with TRBD2. The germline V gene encodes CDR1 MDHEN and CDR2 SYDVKM. The CDR3 runs 16 residues. The junction had 6 bases not matched to a gene; V was cut back by 0 bases and J by 7 bases. In nucleotides, the CDR3 is TGTGCCAGCAGTTTATGGACTAGCGGGCGTCGGAATGAGCAGTTCTTC. Amino acid sequence: CASSLWTSGRRNEQFF.

Remarks on this clone: The sample holds other DNA sequences that translate to the same CDR3. The rearrangement joins TRBV7-9 to TRBJ1-3; weak D call: TRBD1 (6 bases). Germline CDR1 and CDR2: SEHNR and FQNEAQ (reference sequence). This CDR3 spans 14 amino acids. V lost 3 bases to trimming and J lost 1 base, with 7 bases between them. This chain's CDR3 is CASSLTGSGNTIYF. The CDR3 nucleotides read TGTGCCAGCAGCTTGACAGGTTCTGGAAACACCATATATTTT.

The chain is built from TRBV7-2 and TRBJ1-1, with D unclear. From germline, CDR1 is SGHTA and CDR2 FQGNSA. The V gene lost 5 bases and the J gene lost 0 bases, with 13 bases spanning the gap. This CDR3 has 15 residues. DNA of the CDR3: TGTGCCAGCAGCCCTCCCCGGGCCGTGAACACTGAAGCTTTCTTT. It codes for CASSPPRAVNTEAFF.

The table lists this clone with a few counts. This chain uses TRBV4-1 with TRBJ1-2; no clear D. The V end was cut by 2 bases, the J end by 3 bases, with 1 base between. This CDR3 spans 11 amino acids. Germline V gene sequence: CDR1 MGHRA, CDR2 YSYEKL. The CDR3 coding sequence is TGCGCCAGCAGCCAATACTATGGCTACACCTTC. It yields the protein CASSQYYGYTF.

The genes are TRBV5-4 and TRBJ1-6, with no clear D. V lost 0 bases and J lost 7, with 14 bases in between. CDR1 is SGHNT and CDR2 is YYREEE in the germline V gene (reference sequence). The length of the CDR3 is 16 residues. CDR3 sequence (DNA): TGTGCCAGCAGCTTGGATAGGGCTATCGGGAATTCACCCCTCCACTTT. The encoded protein is CASSLDRAIGNSPLHF.

This chain links TRBV27 with TRBJ1-1; maybe TRBD1 (5 bases). V was trimmed by 2 bases and J by 2 bases, leaving 15 bases between them. The germline V gene encodes CDR1 MNHEY and CDR2 SMNVEV (reference sequence). CDR3 length: 16 amino acids. The CDR3 DNA sequence: TGTGCCAGCAGTTTAATGGGAGGGGATCTAAACACTGAAGCTTTCTTT. Translation gives CASSLMGGDLNTEAFF.

This clone is a singleton in its sample. The V gene is TRBV9, the J gene TRBJ1-2; maybe TRBD1 (6 bases). V shed 0 bases and J shed 4 bases, with 13 bases lying between them. The germline gives CDR1 SGDLS, CDR2 YYNGEE. The CDR3 is 15 amino acids. The CDR3 DNA sequence: TGTGCCAGCAGCGTAGAGGTCGGGGGCGGCTATGGCTACACCTTC. Translation gives CASSVEVGGGYGYTF.

This chain uses TRBV2 with TRBJ2-1; 10 nucleotides align to TRBD2. With 4 bases clipped from V and 15 bases from J, the junction kept 12 bases outside the gene matches. Germline V gene sequence: CDR1 SNHLY, CDR2 FYNNEI. The CDR3 length is 14 residues. CDR3 DNA sequence: TGTGCCAGCAGTGCTCTAGCGGGGGACTCCCCCTCGTTCTTC. This sequence encodes CASSALAGDSPSFF. The variable domain in full, with the rest retrieved from reference TRBV2 and TRBJ2-1, is EPEVTQTPSHQVTQMGQEVILRCVPISNHLYFYWYRQILGQKVEFLVSFYNNEISEKSEIFDDQFSVERPDGSNFTLKIRSTKLEDSAMYFCASSALAGDSPSFFGPGTRLTVL.

The chain uses TRBV11-2 and TRBJ2-4; 13 bases map to TRBD2. Germline CDR1 reads SGHAT; CDR2 reads FQNNGV. Losses at the gene ends were 4 bases for V and 6 bases for J; bases not matched to a gene: 6. The CDR3 runs 16 residues. CDR3 DNA sequence: TGTGCCAGCAGCTCCGGACTAGCGGGAGAGGGAAACATTCAGTACTTC. It yields the protein CASSSGLAGEGNIQYF.

The CDR3: CASSLAGGPENEQFF. The CDR3 DNA reads TGTGCCAGCTCATTAGCGGGAGGGCCGGAAAATGAGCAGTTCTTC. The chain recombines TRBV18 with TRBJ2-1; 11 nucleotides align to TRBD2. Germline loops: CDR1 KGHSH, CDR2 LQKENI. J lost 7 bases, V lost 5 bases, and 7 bases had no gene match. The CDR3 runs to 15 residues.